This T cell receptor (beta chain) was recorded in a study of post-analysis software for immune sequencing data. Study-wide context: Courses of disease covered relapsing-remitting, secondary progressive and progressive-relapsing multiple sclerosis. Study-level points and caveats: Compared with controls, patients showed significantly lower normalized Chao1 diversity. Samples from one preparation batch, clustered by F measure, grouped strongly together. Comparison of patients with controls showed 4 to 6 TRBV segments more frequent in patients, TRBV5-6, TRBV5-1 and TRBV20-1 among them.

Tagging with unique molecular identifiers was a feature of the TCR beta cDNA libraries. Around 450,000 cDNA molecules were recovered from an input of roughly 0.85 to 10 million T cells. TCRdb re-called the PCR reads with MiXCR, one entry per CDR3 protein. The sample has fewer than 900,000 distinct CDR3 sequences, about 43% seen once. This clonotype was seen a handful of times. Its specificity is not known. The germline V gene has CDR1 SGHTA and CDR2 FQGNSA. Trimming shortened V by 5 bases and J by 5 bases, and 12 bases separated the two germline ends. CDR3 size: 13 residues. V is TRBV7-2 and J is TRBJ2-5, with D uncertain. The source material was blood. The clonotype was recovered from a girl aged 10-17 years with multiple sclerosis. CDR3 loop: CASSPRLVETQYF. The CDR3 bases are TGTGCCAGCAGCCCGCGCCTAGTGGAGACCCAGTACTTC.